These 16 T cell receptor beta chains were all obtained from the same sample, sequenced in a study of T cell responses to AZD1222 COVID-19 vaccine. Some clones are missing from TCRdb's copy, which holds only in-frame ones; the method was immunoSEQ multiplex PCR. The sample holds 100,000 or so clones, 87% seen once. The sequences come from peripheral blood, collected on day 0 of AZD1222 vaccination. These receptors originate from an adult in good health.

The chain has TRBV5-8 and TRBJ1-4; D remains unclear. Per germline, CDR1 SGHTS and CDR2 YDEGEE. V was clipped by 4 bases and J by 10 bases, with 14 bases between them. The CDR3 runs 13 residues. CDR3 sequence (DNA): TGTGCCAGCAGCCCCTACGCGAGTGCAAAACTGTTTTTT. Amino acids: CASSPYASAKLFF.

V is TRBV29-1 and J is TRBJ1-3, with D possibly matching TRBD1 (6 bases). The V end lost 3 bases, the J end lost 0 bases, and 6 bases lay between the germline ends. The CDR3 length is 13 residues. The V gene's germline CDR1 is SQVTM and CDR2 ANQGSEA. CDR3: CSVDRGSGNTIYF. In DNA form, the CDR3 reads TGCAGCGTTGACAGGGGCTCTGGAAACACCATATATTTT.

The J gene is TRBJ2-2, the V gene TRBV19; D is unresolved. The germline gives CDR1 LNHDA, CDR2 SQIVND (reference sequence). The length of the CDR3 is 13 residues. The V end was cut by 6 bases, the J end by 10 bases, with 15 bases between. The CDR3 region has the DNA TGTGCCAGTAGGCCTCGGTCGCTGGCGGAGCTGTTTTTT. As protein: CASRPRSLAELFF.

This chain connects TRBV7-9 to TRBJ1-1, with a possible D match to TRBD1 (6 bases). Trimming cost V 5 bases and J 4 bases, with 17 bases left between them. The germline CDR1 and CDR2 sequences are SEHNR and FQNEAQ (reference sequence). The CDR3 runs to 15 residues. The CDR3 DNA is TGTGCCAGCAGCCCTCGGGGGGCAGGGATCACTGAAGCTTTCTTT. Its protein is CASSPRGAGITEAFF.

This chain joins TRBV6-5 and TRBJ1-4; D is unresolved. CDR1 MNHEY and CDR2 SVGAGI come from the germline V gene. This CDR3 comprises 14 residues. V was pared by 6 bases and J by 7 bases, with 15 bases between. Written as DNA, the CDR3 is TGTGCCAGCAGGGACGGGAGAGTTGCTGAAAAACTGTTTTTT. It translates to CASRDGRVAEKLFF.

The chain uses TRBV18 and TRBJ2-7, with 7 bases that match TRBD1. The length of the CDR3 is 13 residues. The germline CDR1 and CDR2 sequences are KGHSH and LQKENI. V shed 3 bases and J 5 bases; nucleotides not matched to a gene: 4. The CDR3, as DNA: TGTGCCAGCTCACCGGGACAGATCCACGAGCAGTACTTC. Translating it yields CASSPGQIHEQYF.

The chain is built from TRBV19 and TRBJ1-4; 7 bases are a match to TRBD1. Germline CDR1 is LNHDA and CDR2 is SQIVND (reference sequence). The CDR3 extends over 17 amino acids. Germline trimming cut 3 bases from V and 0 bases from J; bases unmatched to any gene: 7. The CDR3 bases are TGTGCCAGTAGTATGTATAACAGGGGTCCAACTAATGAAAAACTGTTTTTT. Encoded protein: CASSMYNRGPTNEKLFF.

The gene calls are TRBV21-1 and TRBJ2-7; the D call of TRBD1 is as the table states it, not checked on the DNA. TRBV21-1 is shown as a pseudogene. This CDR3 region has 16 residues. CDR3 sequence reads: CASSPPGQLFSYEQYF. DNA of the CDR3: TGTGCCAGCAGCCCTCCGGGACAGCTCTTCTCCTACGAGCAGTACTTC.

V usage is TRBV6-5 and J usage is TRBJ1-4; D gene ambiguous. The CDR3 runs to 13 residues. The germline V and J ends were trimmed by 6 bases and 7 bases, with 12 bases remaining between them. Germline V gene sequence: CDR1 MNHEY, CDR2 SVGAGI. CDR3 bases: TGTGCCAGCAGAACCCACCTCTTTGAAAAACTGTTTTTT. Translated: CASRTHLFEKLFF.

The chain uses TRBV11-2 and TRBJ2-4; the match to TRBD1 covers 8 bases. Germline V lookup: CDR1 SGHAT, CDR2 FQNNGV. Trimming took 3 bases from V and 9 from J; bases not matched to a gene: 13. CDR3 length: 16 residues. As DNA, the CDR3 is TGTGCCAGCAGCTTCAGTTCAAACAGGGGGGATAGCATTCAGTACTTC. It specifies CASSFSSNRGDSIQYF. Filled out from reference TRBV11-2 and TRBJ2-4, the complete variable domain reads EAGVAQSPRYKIIEKRQSVAFWCNPISGHATLYWYQQILGQGPKLLIQFQNNGVVDDSQLPKDRFSAERLKGVDSTLKIQPAKLEDSAVYLCASSFSSNRGDSIQYFGAGTRLSVL.

The rearrangement joins TRBV6-5 to TRBJ2-6; D possibly matches TRBD1 or TRBD2 (5 bases each). The CDR3 totals 16 residues. The V gene's germline CDR1 is MNHEY and CDR2 SVGAGI. Trimming cost V 0 bases and J 1 base, with 7 bases left between them. Written as DNA, the CDR3 is TGTGCCAGCAGTTACTCGAGGGGATCTGGGGCCAACGTCCTGACTTTC. It codes for CASSYSRGSGANVLTF.

The rearrangement uses TRBV9 and TRBJ2-7; 9 bases are shared with TRBD1. Looked up from germline, CDR1 is SGDLS and CDR2 is YYNGEE. The CDR3 has 16 amino acids. The junction had 12 bases not matched to a gene; V was cut back by 5 bases and J by 3 bases. The CDR3, as DNA: TGTGCCAGCAGTGTCGACGGGACAGGGATTCGCTACGAGCAGTACTTC. Its translation is CASSVDGTGIRYEQYF.

This clone was seen more than once but under ten times. The V and J genes are TRBV2 and TRBJ1-5; TRBD1 aligns across 11 bases. Trimming took 6 bases from V and 7 from J; bases not matched to a gene: 8. CDR1 and CDR2 (germline): SNHLY, FYNNEI. The length of the CDR3 is 15 residues. DNA for the CDR3: TGTGCCAGCAGGTCGGACAGGGGGCGCGGACAGCCCCAGCATTTT. This sequence encodes CASRSDRGRGQPQHF.

The V call is TRBV7-9, the J call TRBJ1-5; weak D call: TRBD1 (6 bases). This CDR3 region has 16 residues. CDR1 and CDR2 from the germline V gene are SEHNR and FQNEAQ (reference sequence). V gave up 1 base and J gave up 0 bases, with 10 bases separating them. CDR3 amino acids: CASSLETGYSNQPQHF. The CDR3, as DNA: TGTGCCAGCAGCTTAGAGACAGGTTATAGCAATCAGCCCCAGCATTTT.

This clone appeared a single time. The chain recombines TRBV9 with TRBJ1-1; no clear D gene. Germline assignment: CDR1 SGDLS and CDR2 YYNGEE. Trimming took 3 bases from V and 0 from J, leaving 9 bases between them. This CDR3 spans 14 amino acids. In DNA form, the CDR3 reads TGTGCCAGCAGCGCCCTCTCCGTGAACACTGAAGCTTTCTTT. It yields the protein CASSALSVNTEAFF.

The genes are TRBV6-5 and TRBJ1-1; TRBD1 agrees at 7 bases. The CDR3 loop spans 14 amino acids. Germline-derived CDR1 and CDR2 are MNHEY and SVGAGI. V gave up 6 bases and J gave up 0 bases; unmatched junction bases: 4. The CDR3 DNA is TGTGCCAGCAGACCGGGACAGATGAACACTGAAGCTTTCTTT. Its translation: CASRPGQMNTEAFF.